The 28 T cell receptor beta chains reported below all come from one sample, sequenced in a study of T cells of healthy individuals (dated 2018 in TCRdb). Receptor libraries were prepared by 5' RACE. The sequencer was an Illumina MiSeq. TCRdb itself trimmed the public reads at Q25 with fastp, ran MiXCR and retained productive beta chains. Every CDR3 protein is listed once, alongside the most common genes and DNA of its rows. The sample table holds more than 85,000 distinct CDR3 sequences, of which approximately 16% were seen once. The ten largest clones take up 6.2% of the sample. These receptors originate from a human donor in good health.

The V call is TRBV7-9, the J call TRBJ2-5; D unclear. This CDR3 comprises 15 residues. From germline, CDR1 is SEHNR and CDR2 FQNEAQ (reference sequence). Between the trimmed V and J ends, which lost 5 bases and 2 bases, there was a span of 15 bases. The CDR3 here is CASSPSTAEQETQYF. In nucleotides, the CDR3 is TGTGCCAGCAGCCCCTCTACGGCAGAACAAGAGACCCAGTACTTC.

In this sample, this clonotype turned up many times. V usage is TRBV7-9 and J usage is TRBJ2-1, with 7 bases fitting TRBD2. Germline V gene lookup returns CDR1 SEHNR and CDR2 FQNEAQ (reference sequence). CDR3 length equals 16 residues. J was trimmed by 5 bases and V by 1 base; bases with no gene match: 8. The CDR3 coding sequence is TGTGCCAGCAGCTTAGGTCATGGCGGGAGCCACAATGAGCAGTTCTTC. Translated: CASSLGHGGSHNEQFF.

Here the CDR3 reads CASSEELAGVTGELFF. The CDR3 coding sequence is TGTGCCAGCAGTGAAGAATTAGCGGGAGTCACCGGGGAGCTGTTTTTT. This chain uses TRBV25-1 with TRBJ2-2; 9 nucleotides match TRBD2. The CDR3 runs to 16 residues. J gave up 4 bases and V 2 bases, and 5 bases lay outside the gene matches. Germline loops: CDR1 MGHDK, CDR2 SYGVNS.

The sample holds a few counts of this clonotype. The rearrangement joins TRBV6-2 or TRBV6-3 to TRBJ1-1; D not certain. Trimming pared 0 bases from V and 12 bases from J, leaving 23 bases between. This CDR3 is 16 amino acids long. CDR1 is MNHEY and CDR2 is SVGEGT in the germline V gene. CDR3 protein: CASSYSDPAEPPAPFF. The DNA of the CDR3 is TGTGCCAGCAGTTACTCGGATCCGGCAGAGCCTCCCGCGCCTTTCTTT.

The chain is built from TRBV5-1 and TRBJ2-1, with D unresolved. V lost 0 bases and J 0 bases, leaving 7 bases between the germline ends. CDR1 and CDR2 (germline): SGHRS, YFSETQ. The length of the CDR3 is 15 residues. CDR3 amino acids: CASSLVSLSYNEQFF. For the CDR3, the DNA is TGCGCCAGCAGCTTGGTATCGCTCTCCTACAATGAGCAGTTCTTC.

The rearrangement uses TRBV20-1 and TRBJ1-2; D is perhaps TRBD1 (6 bases). Trimming left V 4 bases short and J 3 bases short, with 15 bases between. Germline loops: CDR1 DFQATT, CDR2 SNEGSKA (reference sequence). The CDR3 extends over 14 amino acids. The CDR3 here is CSAKGGEGYYGYTF. The CDR3 nucleotides are TGCAGTGCTAAGGGGGGGGAGGGGTACTATGGCTACACCTTC.

This clonotype was counted a few times. The gene calls are TRBV7-8 and TRBJ1-1, with 7 positions matching TRBD1. With V trimmed by 4 bases and J by 4 bases, 9 bases remained unmatched. CDR3 length equals 15 residues. Germline V gene lookup returns CDR1 SGHVS and CDR2 FQNEAQ. DNA for the CDR3: TGTGCCAGCAGCTATGGACAGGCGGGGACCACTGAAGCTTTCTTT. It translates to CASSYGQAGTTEAFF.

This chain joins TRBV19 and TRBJ2-3; 11 nucleotides align to TRBD2. The CDR3 sequence is 15 residues long. The germline CDR1 and CDR2 sequences are LNHDA and SQIVND (reference sequence). V lost 5 bases, J lost 6 bases, and 7 bases stayed unmatched. As DNA, the CDR3 is TGTGCCAGTAGTCCCACTAGCGGGAGTGGGGATACGCAGTATTTT. Protein: CASSPTSGSGDTQYF.

Only a few counts were recorded for this clonotype. The chain employs TRBV28 and TRBJ1-5; the D gene is possibly TRBD1 (5 bases). The CDR3 spans 16 residues. Germline CDR1 and CDR2: MDHEN and SYDVKM. V was shortened by 3 bases and J by 0 bases, with 12 bases between the two germline ends. This CDR3 is CASSFGGFYSNQPQHF. CDR3 coding DNA: TGTGCCAGCAGTTTTGGGGGATTCTATAGCAATCAGCCCCAGCATTTT.

Ten or more counts support this clonotype. The chain combines TRBV9 with TRBJ1-2; D remains unclear. Trimming pared 4 bases from V and 4 bases from J, leaving 8 bases between. CDR1 is SGDLS and CDR2 is YYNGEE in the germline V gene. The CDR3 loop spans 12 amino acids. The CDR3, as DNA: TGTGCCAGCAGCTCCCGCGGCTATGGCTACACCTTC. The encoded protein is CASSSRGYGYTF. Together with reference TRBV9 and TRBJ1-2, the CDR3 gives the full variable domain: DSGVTQTPKHLITATGQRVTLRCSPRSGDLSVYWYQQSLDQGLQFLIQYYNGEERAKGNILERFSAQQFPDLHSELNLSSLELGDSALYFCASSSRGYGYTFGSGTRLTVV.

This clonotype was counted between two and nine times. V is TRBV20-1 and J is TRBJ1-1; D may be TRBD1 (6 bases). This CDR3 has 17 residues. Germline V CDR1 and CDR2: DFQATT, SNEGSKA (reference sequence). The V and J ends lost 2 bases and 0 bases respectively, with 19 bases between them. The chain's CDR3 is CSARPPPGGSMNTEAFF. The CDR3 coding sequence is TGCAGTGCTAGACCTCCCCCCGGGGGCTCCATGAACACTGAAGCTTTCTTT.

The table lists this clonotype with many counts. This chain connects TRBV11-2 to TRBJ2-1; the match to TRBD2 covers 12 bases. Per the germline V gene, CDR1 is SGHAT and CDR2 is FQNNGV. This CDR3 is built from 17 residues. Trimming removed 0 bases from V and 9 bases from J; junction bases left unmatched: 9. The CDR3 DNA sequence: TGTGCCAGCAGCTTAGATGAAGCGGCTAGCGGGAGGGGTGAGCAGTTCTTC. It codes for CASSLDEAASGRGEQFF. Full variable domain (rest looked up from reference TRBV11-2 and TRBJ2-1): EAGVAQSPRYKIIEKRQSVAFWCNPISGHATLYWYQQILGQGPKLLIQFQNNGVVDDSQLPKDRFSAERLKGVDSTLKIQPAKLEDSAVYLCASSLDEAASGRGEQFFGPGTRLTVL.

The sample holds a few counts of this clonotype. The chain recombines TRBV7-9 with TRBJ1-4; the D is unclear. Germline V gene data show CDR1 as SEHNR and CDR2 as FQNEAQ (reference sequence). V was shortened by 4 bases and J by 8 bases, with 17 bases between the two germline ends. The CDR3 loop spans 15 amino acids. The CDR3 loop reads CASSSGKLLPEKLFF. DNA for the CDR3: TGTGCCAGCAGCTCCGGGAAATTACTACCGGAAAAACTGTTTTTT.

This clonotype has a count of ten or more. CDR3 loop: CSAKAASGSMMEQFF. DNA for the CDR3: TGCAGTGCTAAGGCTGCTAGCGGGAGTATGATGGAGCAGTTCTTC. This chain uses TRBV20-1 with TRBJ2-1, with 10 bases identical to TRBD2. The junction had 13 bases not matched to a gene; V was cut back by 4 bases and J by 10 bases. CDR1 is DFQATT and CDR2 is SNEGSKA in the germline V gene (reference sequence). The CDR3 consists of 15 residues.

This clonotype has just a few counts. The chain carries TRBV28 and TRBJ2-7; unclear D gene. Between the trimmed V and J ends, which lost 7 bases and 1 base, there was a span of 11 bases. Germline lookup yields CDR1 MDHEN and CDR2 SYDVKM. This CDR3 spans 13 amino acids. Written as DNA, the CDR3 is TGTGCCAGCACCTCACCAGGTTCCTACGAGCAGTACTTC. Protein product: CASTSPGSYEQYF.

This clonotype was found many times. The CDR3 region is CRSLAGGTHQETQYF. CDR3 nucleotides: TGCAGGTCCCTAGCGGGAGGGACTCATCAAGAGACCCAGTACTTC. The chain links TRBV20-1 to TRBJ2-5, with TRBD2 matching 12 bases. Germline assignment: CDR1 DFQATT and CDR2 SNEGSKA (reference sequence). The CDR3 is 15 residues long.

Only a few counts were recorded for this clonotype. J is TRBJ2-2 and V is TRBV7-2; D is perhaps TRBD1 (5 bases). The germline V gene has CDR1 SGHTA and CDR2 FQGNSA. The CDR3 consists of 14 residues. Trimming took 2 bases from V and 5 from J, leaving 9 bases between them. The CDR3 is CASSLRQGTGELFF. In DNA, the CDR3 is TGTGCCAGCAGCTTAAGGCAGGGAACCGGGGAGCTGTTTTTT.

The genes are TRBV10-3 and TRBJ2-2, with 7 bases identical to TRBD1. The CDR3 contains 15 residues. The trim removed 5 bases at V and 0 bases at J, leaving 3 bases unmatched. CDR1 is ENHRY and CDR2 is SYGVKD in the germline V gene. The CDR3: CAISPGQTNTGELFF. The CDR3 DNA sequence: TGTGCCATCAGTCCGGGACAGACGAACACCGGGGAGCTGTTTTTT.

This clonotype was detected a few times. The gene calls are TRBV12-3 or TRBV12-4 and TRBJ1-5; 9 positions match TRBD1. This CDR3 is 14 amino acids long. V was pared by 5 bases and J by 5 bases, with 4 bases of the junction left unmatched. This CDR3 reads CASSTGGVDQPQHF. The CDR3 nucleotides read TGTGCCAGCAGTACAGGGGGCGTAGATCAGCCCCAGCATTTT.

This clonotype was seen at least ten times. J is TRBJ2-7 and V is TRBV6-5; 11 bases match TRBD2. CDR3 length equals 14 residues. Trimming cost V 6 bases and J 4 bases; bases outside gene matches: 5. The V gene's germline CDR1 is MNHEY and CDR2 SVGAGI. The CDR3 sequence is CASSPLAGEYEQYF. The CDR3 nucleotides are TGTGCCAGCAGCCCACTAGCGGGAGAGTACGAGCAGTACTTC.

This clonotype showed up just a few times. The V gene is TRBV7-6, the J gene TRBJ1-2; 7 nucleotides line up with TRBD1. Trimming removed 2 bases from V and 1 base from J; junction bases left unmatched: 13. This CDR3 has 18 amino acids. Germline V gene sequence: CDR1 SGHVS, CDR2 FNYEAQ. The CDR3 DNA follows: TGTGCCAGCAGCTTACTCCCATTGACAGGGAAGAATAACTATGGCTACACCTTC. Translating it yields CASSLLPLTGKNNYGYTF. Combining the CDR3 with reference TRBV7-6 and TRBJ1-2 gives the whole variable domain GAGVSQSPRYKVTKRGQDVALRCDPISGHVSLYWYRQALGQGPEFLTYFNYEAQQDKSGLPNDRFSAERPEGSISTLTIQRTEQRDSAMYRCASSLLPLTGKNNYGYTFGSGTRLTVV.

The rearrangement uses TRBV4-1 and TRBJ2-7; 14 bases align to TRBD2. The junction had 2 bases not matched to a gene; V was cut back by 4 bases and J by 0 bases. Germline CDR1 is MGHRA and CDR2 is YSYEKL. The CDR3 runs to 16 residues. CDR3 amino acids: CASSLGLAGGSYEQYF. CDR3 in DNA: TGCGCCAGCAGCCTCGGACTAGCGGGGGGCTCCTACGAGCAGTACTTC.

This clonotype was detected ten times or more. The chain uses TRBV20-1 and TRBJ1-5; tentatively, D is TRBD1 (5 bases). The V gene's germline CDR1 is DFQATT and CDR2 SNEGSKA (reference sequence). V was clipped by 7 bases and J by 2 bases, with 12 bases between them. The CDR3 totals 13 residues. The DNA for the CDR3 is TGCAGTGGGGGCCGGGGAGGCAATCAGCCCCAGCATTTT. This gives the protein CSGGRGGNQPQHF.

This clonotype was observed at least ten times. The genes are TRBV20-1 and TRBJ2-1; the D is unclear. The V gene lost 6 bases and the J gene lost 4 bases, with 16 bases spanning the gap. Germline CDR1 reads DFQATT; CDR2 reads SNEGSKA (reference sequence). The CDR3 is 14 amino acids. The chain's CDR3 is CSAPSPLSYNEQFF. Here the CDR3 DNA reads TGCAGTGCCCCAAGCCCATTATCATACAATGAGCAGTTCTTC.

This clonotype appeared many times. The chain couples TRBV24-1 to TRBJ2-2; D remains ambiguous. The germline CDR1 and CDR2 sequences are KGHDR and SFDVKD. V gave up 2 bases and J gave up 0 bases, with 9 bases separating them. This CDR3 comprises 16 residues. CDR3: CATSDYDTTNTGELFF. The CDR3, as DNA: TGTGCCACCAGTGATTACGACACTACGAACACCGGGGAGCTGTTTTTT.

The chain is built from TRBV6-5 and TRBJ2-1, with TRBD1 identical over 8 bases. Germline loops: CDR1 MNHEY, CDR2 SVGAGI. V was pared by 5 bases and J by 12 bases, with 27 bases of the junction left unmatched. The CDR3 is 19 amino acids. In DNA form, the CDR3 reads TGTGCCAGCAGTACCCTCTGGCAGGGGGCGCCATCCCAATACGGTGTGCAGTTCTTC. It translates to CASSTLWQGAPSQYGVQFF.

This clonotype appeared a single time. The chain links TRBV12-3 or TRBV12-4 to TRBJ1-6; perhaps TRBD1 as D (5 bases). V lost 4 bases and J lost 7, with 14 bases in between. This CDR3 has 15 residues. This CDR3 is CASSWAGGGNSPLHF. Here the CDR3 DNA reads TGTGCCAGCAGTTGGGCGGGGGGTGGAAATTCACCCCTCCACTTT.

The chain is built from TRBV4-1 and TRBJ2-6, with D perhaps matching TRBD1 (5 bases). Trimming removed 3 bases at V and 0 bases at J, with 18 bases between. The CDR3 sequence is 19 residues long. Germline V CDR1 and CDR2: MGHRA, YSYEKL. CDR3 bases: TGCGCCAGCAGCCACATGTCGGACAAGACTCACTCTGGGGCCAACGTCCTGACTTTC. The encoded protein is CASSHMSDKTHSGANVLTF.